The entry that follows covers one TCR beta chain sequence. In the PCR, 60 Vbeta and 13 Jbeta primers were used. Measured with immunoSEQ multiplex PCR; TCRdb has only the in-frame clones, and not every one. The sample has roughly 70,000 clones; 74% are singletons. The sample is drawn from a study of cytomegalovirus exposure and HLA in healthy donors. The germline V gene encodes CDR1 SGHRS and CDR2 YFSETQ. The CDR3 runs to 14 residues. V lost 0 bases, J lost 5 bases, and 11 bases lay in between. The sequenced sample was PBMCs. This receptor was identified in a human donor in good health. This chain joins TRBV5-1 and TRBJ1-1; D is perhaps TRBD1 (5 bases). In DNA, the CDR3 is TGCGCCAGCAGCTTGGTTTGGGGGGAGACTGAAGCTTTCTTT. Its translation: CASSLVWGETEAFF.